This TCR beta chain appears in the sequencing data of a study of CD8 T cells in ankylosing spondylitis. The study, taken as a whole, reports: Disease-associated clones were reportedly significantly overrepresented in matched ankylosing spondylitis synovial fluid. One TCR beta motif, made up of roughly 8 highly homologous variants, appeared characteristic of ankylosing spondylitis blood.

In germline, CDR1 is SGHTA, CDR2 FQGNSA. This CDR3 region has 13 residues. After removal of 4 bases from V and 5 bases from J, the junction contained 5 bases not matched to a gene. TCRdb itself ran the 5' RACE reads through MiXCR, one entry per CDR3 protein. Among some 130,000 distinct CDR3 sequences listed, approximately 9.9% were seen once. To note about this clonotype: Its antigen is still unknown.

Sample: blood, either unsorted or a sorted T cell fraction (not recorded which). The clonotype was recovered from a male donor with ankylosing spondylitis or in good health (not recorded which). The chain is built from TRBV7-2 and TRBJ2-7; the match to TRBD1 covers 7 bases. This CDR3 reads CASSSDRLNEQYF. CDR3 bases: TGTGCCAGCAGCTCGGACAGGCTCAACGAGCAGTACTTC.